This TCR beta chain was recorded in a study of T-cell reconstitution after alpha-beta-depleted transplantation in children. Looked up from germline, CDR1 is SEHNR and CDR2 is FQNEAQ (reference sequence). V lost 0 bases and J 8 bases, leaving 10 bases between the germline ends. The CDR3 is 14 amino acids. At least ten counts were recorded for this clonotype. Preparation of the TCRbeta library was carried out with unique molecular identifiers. TCRdb itself ran the PCR reads through MiXCR, one entry per CDR3 protein. The sample has 150,000 to 250,000 distinct CDR3 sequences, roughly 15% seen once. Sequencing used PBMCs from the stem cell graft donor, obtained from the stem cell graft. The receptor's source is a human donor who donated a stem cell graft to a child with acute lymphoblastic leukemia. The chain combines TRBV7-9 with TRBJ1-4; unclear D gene. The CDR3 loop reads CASSLAGVREKLFF. CDR3 coding DNA: TGTGCCAGCAGCTTAGCGGGAGTACGGGAAAAACTGTTTTTT.